The 8 T cell receptor beta chains given below trace back to one sample, sequenced in a study of cytomegalovirus exposure and HLA in healthy donors. Produced via immunoSEQ multiplex PCR; TCRdb's table is partial and in-frame only. There are hundreds of thousands of clones in the sample; roughly 88% occur only once, and over 13% lies in the top ten. The sequencing sample was made of PBMCs. The receptors here all came from a woman aged 30 to 39 in good health and CMV-seropositive.

This clone was recorded a few times. The chain carries TRBV28 and TRBJ2-7; 7 nucleotides agree with TRBD1. CDR1 is MDHEN and CDR2 is SYDVKM in the germline V gene. V was clipped by 6 bases and J by 2 bases; unmatched bases: 7. This CDR3 spans 14 amino acids. The CDR3 sequence is CASSSGQAPYEQYF. Written as DNA, the CDR3 is TGTGCCAGCAGCAGCGGACAGGCCCCCTACGAGCAGTACTTC.

The J gene is TRBJ2-1, the V gene TRBV19; 9 bases are a match to TRBD2. V trimming: 10 bases; J trimming: 5 bases; junction bases outside the gene matches: 18. The CDR3 sequence is 17 residues long. Germline-derived CDR1 and CDR2 are LNHDA and SQIVND (reference sequence). In nucleotides, the CDR3 is TGTGCCACCCAGTTTGTTTTTAGCGGGAGTTTCAACAATGAGCAGTTCTTC. Protein product: CATQFVFSGSFNNEQFF.

V is TRBV14 and J is TRBJ2-1; D remains unclear. Germline V gives CDR1 SGHDN, CDR2 FVKESK. Trimming removed 0 bases from V and 3 bases from J, with 12 bases in between. This CDR3 is 16 amino acids long. CDR3 sequence (DNA): TGTGCCAGCAGCCAAGACGGCAGGCGACTCTACAATGAGCAGTTCTTC. Encoded protein: CASSQDGRRLYNEQFF.

The chain joins TRBV7-2 to TRBJ2-3; D gene ambiguous. Germline V gene sequence: CDR1 SGHTA, CDR2 FQGNSA. Trimming stripped 5 bases from V and 3 bases from J, with 6 bases between. The CDR3 is made up of 12 amino acids. In nucleotides, the CDR3 is TGTGCCAGCAGCGTGGGAACAGATACGCAGTATTTT. This translates into CASSVGTDTQYF.

V gene TRBV2 combines with J gene TRBJ2-7, with 7 bases aligning to TRBD1. The CDR3 is 14 residues long. V was pared by 4 bases and J by 1 base, with 4 bases of the junction left unmatched. In germline, CDR1 is SNHLY, CDR2 FYNNEI. CDR3 DNA: TGTGCCAGCAGTGTAGGGGGCCTTTCCTACGAGCAGTACTTC. It yields the protein CASSVGGLSYEQYF.

The gene calls are TRBV10-3 and TRBJ1-2; no clear D. The germline V gene has CDR1 ENHRY and CDR2 SYGVKD. The germline V and J ends were trimmed by 5 bases and 5 bases, with 21 bases remaining between them. The CDR3 is made up of 16 amino acids. The CDR3 sequence: CAISPSRESPLYGYTF. The CDR3 region has the DNA TGTGCCATCAGTCCTAGTCGGGAATCGCCGCTTTATGGCTACACCTTC.

This rearrangement joins TRBV4-3 to TRBJ2-7; D is perhaps TRBD1 (5 bases). There are 14 residues in the CDR3. With 0 bases removed from V and 4 bases from J, the gap between germline ends came to 10 bases. Looked up from germline, CDR1 is LGHNA and CDR2 is YSLEER. The CDR3 nucleotides read TGCGCCAGCAGCCAAGATGTCAGGGCTTACGAGCAGTACTTC. This translates into CASSQDVRAYEQYF.

On this clone: Other nucleotide sequences from this sample produce the same CDR3. The rearrangement links TRBV20-1 to TRBJ2-7; 8 nucleotides line up with TRBD1. Germline-derived CDR1 and CDR2 are DFQATT and SNEGSKA (reference sequence). J lost 4 bases, V lost 6 bases, and 2 bases had no gene match. The CDR3 extends over 11 amino acids. The CDR3 region is CSATGGYEQYF. DNA of the CDR3: TGCAGTGCAACAGGGGGTTACGAGCAGTACTTC.